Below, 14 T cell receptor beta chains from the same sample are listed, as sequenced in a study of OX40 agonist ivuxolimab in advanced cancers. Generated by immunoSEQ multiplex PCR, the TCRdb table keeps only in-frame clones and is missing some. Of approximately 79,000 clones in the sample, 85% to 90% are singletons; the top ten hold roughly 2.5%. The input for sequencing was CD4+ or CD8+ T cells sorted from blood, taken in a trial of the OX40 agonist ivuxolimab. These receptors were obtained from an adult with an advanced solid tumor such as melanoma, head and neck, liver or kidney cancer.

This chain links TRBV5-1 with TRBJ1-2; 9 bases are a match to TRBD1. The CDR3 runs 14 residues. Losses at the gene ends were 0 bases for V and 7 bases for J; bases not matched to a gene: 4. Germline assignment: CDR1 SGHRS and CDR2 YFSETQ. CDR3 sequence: CASSLATGGAGYTF. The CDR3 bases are TGCGCCAGCAGCTTGGCGACAGGGGGGGCTGGCTACACCTTC.

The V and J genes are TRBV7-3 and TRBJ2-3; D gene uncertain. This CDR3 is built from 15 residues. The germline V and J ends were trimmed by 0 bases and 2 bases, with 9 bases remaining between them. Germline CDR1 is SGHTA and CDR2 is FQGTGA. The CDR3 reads CASSLTILPTDTQYF. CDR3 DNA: TGTGCCAGCAGCTTAACCATCCTCCCCACAGATACGCAGTATTTT.

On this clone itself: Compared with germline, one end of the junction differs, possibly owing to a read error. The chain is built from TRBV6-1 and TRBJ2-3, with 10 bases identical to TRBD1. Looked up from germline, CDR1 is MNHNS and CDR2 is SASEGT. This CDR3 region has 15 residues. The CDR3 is CATSRDRGTPGTQYF. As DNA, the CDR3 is TGTGCCACCAGTCGGGACAGGGGCACCCCCGGTACGCAGTATTTT.

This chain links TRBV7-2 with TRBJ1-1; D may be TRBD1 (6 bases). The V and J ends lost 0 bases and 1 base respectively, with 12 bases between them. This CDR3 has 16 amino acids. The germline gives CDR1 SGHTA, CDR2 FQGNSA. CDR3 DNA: TGTGCCAGCAGCTTAGCGATGACAGGCTCGAACACTGAAGCTTTCTTT. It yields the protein CASSLAMTGSNTEAFF.

The CDR3 here is CASSLGTGAQAQYF. In nucleotides, the CDR3 is TGCGCCAGCAGCTTAGGGACAGGGGCCCAGGCCCAGTACTTC. The chain joins TRBV5-1 to TRBJ2-5; 10 bases align to TRBD1. The V gene's germline CDR1 is SGHRS and CDR2 YFSETQ. This CDR3 region has 14 residues. The V and J ends lost 2 bases and 9 bases, in that order; junction bases with no gene match: 7.

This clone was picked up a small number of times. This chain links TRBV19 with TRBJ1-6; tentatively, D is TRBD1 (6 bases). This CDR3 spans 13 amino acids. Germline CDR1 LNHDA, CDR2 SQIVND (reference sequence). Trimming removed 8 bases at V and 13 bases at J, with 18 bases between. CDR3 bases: TGTGCCAGTCGGACAGATCGGATATCGCCCCTCCACTTT. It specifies CASRTDRISPLHF.

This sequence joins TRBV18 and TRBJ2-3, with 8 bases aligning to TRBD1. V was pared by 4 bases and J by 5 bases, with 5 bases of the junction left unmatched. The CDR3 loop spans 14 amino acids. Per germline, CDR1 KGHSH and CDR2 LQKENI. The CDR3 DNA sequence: TGTGCCAGCTCACAACTGACAGGGGAAGATACGCAGTATTTT. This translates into CASSQLTGEDTQYF.

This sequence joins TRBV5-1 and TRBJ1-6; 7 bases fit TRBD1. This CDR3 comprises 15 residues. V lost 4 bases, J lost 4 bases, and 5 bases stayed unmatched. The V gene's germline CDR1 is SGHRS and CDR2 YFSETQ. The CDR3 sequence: CASSQTGFYNSPLHF. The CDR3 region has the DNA TGCGCCAGCAGCCAGACAGGGTTTTATAATTCACCCCTCCACTTT.

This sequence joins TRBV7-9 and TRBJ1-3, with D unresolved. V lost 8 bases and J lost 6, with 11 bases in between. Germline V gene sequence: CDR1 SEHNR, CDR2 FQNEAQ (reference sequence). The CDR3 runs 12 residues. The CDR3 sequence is CASGQAQNTIYF. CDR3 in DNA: TGTGCCAGCGGGCAGGCTCAAAACACCATATATTTT.

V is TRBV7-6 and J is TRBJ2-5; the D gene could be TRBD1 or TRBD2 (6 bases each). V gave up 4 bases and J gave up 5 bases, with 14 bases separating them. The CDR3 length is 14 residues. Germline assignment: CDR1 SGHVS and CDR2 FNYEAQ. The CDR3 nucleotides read TGTGCCAGCAGCTCCATCAGGAGGGGGGAGACCCAGTACTTC. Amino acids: CASSSIRRGETQYF.

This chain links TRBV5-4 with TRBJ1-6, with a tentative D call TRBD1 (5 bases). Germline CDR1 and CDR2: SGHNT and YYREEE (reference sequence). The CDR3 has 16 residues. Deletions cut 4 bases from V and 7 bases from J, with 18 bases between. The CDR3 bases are TGTGCCAGCAGCCTGGACGGGGGTTGGGGAAATTCACCCCTCCACTTT. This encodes CASSLDGGWGNSPLHF.

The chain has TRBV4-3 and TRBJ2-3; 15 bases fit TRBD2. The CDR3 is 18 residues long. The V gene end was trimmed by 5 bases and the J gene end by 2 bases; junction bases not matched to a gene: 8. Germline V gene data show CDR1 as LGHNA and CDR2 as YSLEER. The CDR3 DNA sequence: TGCGCCAGCAGCAGGGGACTAGCGGGGGGAACCAACACAGATACGCAGTATTTT. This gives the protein CASSRGLAGGTNTDTQYF.

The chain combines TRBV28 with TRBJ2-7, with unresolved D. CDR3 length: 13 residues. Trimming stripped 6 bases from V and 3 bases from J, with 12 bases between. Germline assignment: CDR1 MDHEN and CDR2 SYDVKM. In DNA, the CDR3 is TGTGCCAGCAGCTCTCTTGGGATCTACGAGCAGTACGTC. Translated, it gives CASSSLGIYEQYV.

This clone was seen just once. The CDR3 coding sequence is TGTGCCAGTAGTGAGCGGCCGCACCAAGAGACCCAGTACTTC. Its translation is CASSERPHQETQYF. The chain couples TRBV19 to TRBJ2-5, with D possibly being TRBD2 (5 bases). With 5 bases removed from V and 0 bases from J, the gap between germline ends came to 10 bases. This CDR3 contains 14 residues. CDR1 is LNHDA and CDR2 is SQIVND in the germline V gene (reference sequence).